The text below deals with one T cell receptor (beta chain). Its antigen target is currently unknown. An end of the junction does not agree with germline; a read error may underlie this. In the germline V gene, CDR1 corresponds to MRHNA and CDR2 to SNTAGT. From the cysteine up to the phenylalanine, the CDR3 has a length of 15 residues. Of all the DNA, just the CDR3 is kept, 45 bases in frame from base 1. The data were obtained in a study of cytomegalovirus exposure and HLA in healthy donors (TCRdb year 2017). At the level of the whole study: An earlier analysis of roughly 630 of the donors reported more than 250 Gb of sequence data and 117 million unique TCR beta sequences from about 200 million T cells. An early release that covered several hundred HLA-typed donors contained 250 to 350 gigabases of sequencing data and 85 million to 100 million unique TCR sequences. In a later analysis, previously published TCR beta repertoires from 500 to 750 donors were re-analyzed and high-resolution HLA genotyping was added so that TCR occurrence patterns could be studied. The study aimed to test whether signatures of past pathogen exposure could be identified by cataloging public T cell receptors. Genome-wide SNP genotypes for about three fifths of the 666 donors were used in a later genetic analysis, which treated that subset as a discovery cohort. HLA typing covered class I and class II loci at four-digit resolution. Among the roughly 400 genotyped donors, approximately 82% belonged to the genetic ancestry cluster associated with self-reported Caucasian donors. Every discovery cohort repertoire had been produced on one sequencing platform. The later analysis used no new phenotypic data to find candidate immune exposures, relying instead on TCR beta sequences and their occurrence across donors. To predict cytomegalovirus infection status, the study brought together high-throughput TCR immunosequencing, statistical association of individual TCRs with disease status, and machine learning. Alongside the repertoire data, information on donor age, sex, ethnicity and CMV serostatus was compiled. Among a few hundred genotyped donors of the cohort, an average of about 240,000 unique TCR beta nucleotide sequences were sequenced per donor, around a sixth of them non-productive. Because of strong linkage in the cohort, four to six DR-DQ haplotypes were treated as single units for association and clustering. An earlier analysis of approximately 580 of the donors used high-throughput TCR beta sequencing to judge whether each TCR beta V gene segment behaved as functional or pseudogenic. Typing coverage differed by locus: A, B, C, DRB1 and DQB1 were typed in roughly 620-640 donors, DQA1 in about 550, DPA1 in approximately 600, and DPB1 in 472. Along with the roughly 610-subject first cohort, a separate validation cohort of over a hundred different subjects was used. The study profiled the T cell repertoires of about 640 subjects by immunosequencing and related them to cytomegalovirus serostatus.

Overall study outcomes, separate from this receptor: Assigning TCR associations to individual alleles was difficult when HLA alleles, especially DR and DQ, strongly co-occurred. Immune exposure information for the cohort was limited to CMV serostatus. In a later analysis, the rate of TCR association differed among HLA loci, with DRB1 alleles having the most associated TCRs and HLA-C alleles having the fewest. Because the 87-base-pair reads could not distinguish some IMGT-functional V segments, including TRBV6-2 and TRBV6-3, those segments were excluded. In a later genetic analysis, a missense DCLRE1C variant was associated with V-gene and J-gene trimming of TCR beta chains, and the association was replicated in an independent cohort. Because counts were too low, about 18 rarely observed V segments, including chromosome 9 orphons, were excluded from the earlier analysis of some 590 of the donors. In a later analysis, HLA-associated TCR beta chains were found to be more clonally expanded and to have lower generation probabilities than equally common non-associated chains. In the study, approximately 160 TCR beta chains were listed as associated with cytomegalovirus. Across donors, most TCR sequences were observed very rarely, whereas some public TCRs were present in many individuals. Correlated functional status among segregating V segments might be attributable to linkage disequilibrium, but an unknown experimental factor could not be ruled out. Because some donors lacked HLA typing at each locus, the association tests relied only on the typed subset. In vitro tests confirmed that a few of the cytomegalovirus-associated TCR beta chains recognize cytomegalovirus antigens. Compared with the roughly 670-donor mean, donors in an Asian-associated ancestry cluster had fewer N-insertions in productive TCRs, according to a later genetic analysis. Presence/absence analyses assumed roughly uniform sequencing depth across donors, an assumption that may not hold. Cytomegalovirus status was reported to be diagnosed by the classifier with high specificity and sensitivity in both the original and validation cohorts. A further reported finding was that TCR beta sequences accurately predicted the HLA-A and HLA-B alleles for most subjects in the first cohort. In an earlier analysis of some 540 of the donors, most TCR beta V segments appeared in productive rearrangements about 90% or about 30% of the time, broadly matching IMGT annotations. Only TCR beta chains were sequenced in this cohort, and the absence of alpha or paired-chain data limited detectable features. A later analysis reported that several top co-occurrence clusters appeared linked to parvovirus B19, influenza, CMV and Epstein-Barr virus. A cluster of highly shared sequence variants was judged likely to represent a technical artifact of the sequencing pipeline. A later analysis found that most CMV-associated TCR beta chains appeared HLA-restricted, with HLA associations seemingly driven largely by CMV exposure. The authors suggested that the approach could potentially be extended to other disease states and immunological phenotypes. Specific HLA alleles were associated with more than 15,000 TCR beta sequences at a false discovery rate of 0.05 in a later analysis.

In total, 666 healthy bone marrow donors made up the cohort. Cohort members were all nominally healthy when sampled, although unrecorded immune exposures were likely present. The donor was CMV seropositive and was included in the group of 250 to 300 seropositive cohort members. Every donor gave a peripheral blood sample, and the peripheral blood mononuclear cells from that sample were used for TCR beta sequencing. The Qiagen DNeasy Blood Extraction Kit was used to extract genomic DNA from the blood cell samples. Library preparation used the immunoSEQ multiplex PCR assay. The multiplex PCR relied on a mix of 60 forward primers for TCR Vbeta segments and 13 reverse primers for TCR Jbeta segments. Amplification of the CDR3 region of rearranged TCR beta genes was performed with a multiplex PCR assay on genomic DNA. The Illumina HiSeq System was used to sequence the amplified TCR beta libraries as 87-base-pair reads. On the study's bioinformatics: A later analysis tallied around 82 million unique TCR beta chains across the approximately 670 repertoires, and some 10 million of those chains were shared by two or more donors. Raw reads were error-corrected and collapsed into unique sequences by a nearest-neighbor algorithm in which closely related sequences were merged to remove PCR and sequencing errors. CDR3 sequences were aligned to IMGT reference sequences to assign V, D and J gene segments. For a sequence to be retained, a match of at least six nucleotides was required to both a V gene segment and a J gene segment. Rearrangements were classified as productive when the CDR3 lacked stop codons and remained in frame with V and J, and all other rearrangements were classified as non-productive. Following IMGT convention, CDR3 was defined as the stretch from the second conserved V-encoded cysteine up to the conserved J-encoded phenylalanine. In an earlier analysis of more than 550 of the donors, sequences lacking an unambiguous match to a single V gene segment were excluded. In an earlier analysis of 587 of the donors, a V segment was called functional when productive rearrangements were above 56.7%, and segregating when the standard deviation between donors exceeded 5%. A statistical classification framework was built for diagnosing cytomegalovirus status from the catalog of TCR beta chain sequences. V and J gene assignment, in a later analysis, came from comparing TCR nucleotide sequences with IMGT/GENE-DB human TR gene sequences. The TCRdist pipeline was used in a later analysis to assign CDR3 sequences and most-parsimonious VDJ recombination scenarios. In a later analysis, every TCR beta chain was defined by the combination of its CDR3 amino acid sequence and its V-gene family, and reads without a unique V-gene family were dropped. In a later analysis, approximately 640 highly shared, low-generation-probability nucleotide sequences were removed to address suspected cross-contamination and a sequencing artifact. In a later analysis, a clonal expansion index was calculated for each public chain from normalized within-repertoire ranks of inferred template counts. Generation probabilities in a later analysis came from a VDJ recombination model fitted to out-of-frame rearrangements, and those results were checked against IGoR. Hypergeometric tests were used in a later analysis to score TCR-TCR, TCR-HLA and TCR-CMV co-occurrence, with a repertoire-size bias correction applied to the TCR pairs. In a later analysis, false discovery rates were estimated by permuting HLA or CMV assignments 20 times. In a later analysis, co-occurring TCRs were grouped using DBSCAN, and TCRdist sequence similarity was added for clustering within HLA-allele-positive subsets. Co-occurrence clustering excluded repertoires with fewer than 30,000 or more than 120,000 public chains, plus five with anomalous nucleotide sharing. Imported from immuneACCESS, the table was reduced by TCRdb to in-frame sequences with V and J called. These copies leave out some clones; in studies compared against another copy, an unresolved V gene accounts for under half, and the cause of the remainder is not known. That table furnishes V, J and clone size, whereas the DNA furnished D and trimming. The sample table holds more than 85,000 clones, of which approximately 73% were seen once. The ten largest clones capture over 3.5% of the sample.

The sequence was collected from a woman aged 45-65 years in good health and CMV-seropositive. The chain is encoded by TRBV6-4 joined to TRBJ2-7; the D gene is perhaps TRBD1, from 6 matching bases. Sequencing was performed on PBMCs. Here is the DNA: TGTGCCATCAGTTCTAACCGGGACAACTCCTACGAGCAGTACTTC. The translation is CAISSNRDNSYEQYF.